These 11 T cell receptor beta chains were all obtained from the same sample, sequenced in a study of blood T cell repertoires in COVID-19. The table came from immunoSEQ multiplex PCR; TCRdb's copy has only in-frame clones and leaves some out. The data hold tens of thousands of clones, with roughly 79% observed a single time. Specimen: peripheral blood. The source is a man in his 70s with acute or convalescent COVID-19.

This clone has only one observation. The gene calls are TRBV7-3 and TRBJ1-4; TRBD1 agrees at 7 bases. This CDR3 comprises 12 residues. V lost 7 bases and J lost 15; bases outside the gene matches: 11. Germline V gives CDR1 SGHTA, CDR2 FQGTGA. The DNA for the CDR3 is TGTGCCAGCACGGTTGAGCGACAGGGCATGTTTTTT. It yields the protein CASTVERQGMFF.

The chain uses TRBV6-6 and TRBJ1-6; TRBD1 matches at 10 bases. This CDR3 has 15 amino acids. Germline CDR1 MNHNY, CDR2 SVGAGI (reference sequence). With V trimmed by 5 bases and J by 8 bases, 6 bases remained unmatched. The CDR3 nucleotides read TGTGCCAGCAGTACCCGCGGACAGGGGGATTCACCCCTCCACTTT. Amino acids: CASSTRGQGDSPLHF.

The chain joins TRBV20-1 to TRBJ2-1; a weak D match, TRBD1 (6 bases). Germline V gives CDR1 DFQATT, CDR2 SNEGSKA (reference sequence). Trimming removed 3 bases at V and 3 bases at J, with 12 bases between. CDR3 size: 14 residues. The DNA of the CDR3 is TGCAGTGCTAGTTCGACAGGTTTCTACAATGAGCAGTTCTTC. Amino acids: CSASSTGFYNEQFF.

A few counts support this clone. The chain links TRBV28 to TRBJ1-1; 8 bases agree with TRBD1. CDR3 size: 13 residues. Germline-derived CDR1 and CDR2 are MDHEN and SYDVKM. Germline trimming cut 4 bases from V and 11 bases from J; bases unmatched to any gene: 9. CDR3 sequence (DNA): TGTGCCAGCAGTTCCACGGACAGGGACAGGGCTTTCTTT. Amino acid sequence: CASSSTDRDRAFF. The variable domain in full, with the rest retrieved from reference TRBV28 and TRBJ1-1, is DVKVTQSSRYLVKRTGEKVFLECVQDMDHENMFWYRQDPGLGLRLIYFSYDVKMKEKGDIPEGYSVSREKKERFSLILESASTNQTSMYLCASSSTDRDRAFFGQGTRLTVV.

The V and J genes are TRBV7-9 and TRBJ2-2; D is unclear. This CDR3 comprises 12 residues. Germline CDR1 is SEHNR and CDR2 is FQNEAQ (reference sequence). V was clipped by 5 bases and J by 2 bases, with 3 bases between them. CDR3 sequence: CASSLNTGELFF. CDR3 nucleotides: TGTGCCAGCAGCCTCAACACCGGGGAGCTGTTTTTT.

CDR3 nucleotides: TGTGCCAGCACCGGGTTGGGGCCGGCTGAGCAGTTCTTC. Translating gives CASTGLGPAEQFF. The chain employs TRBV7-9 and TRBJ2-1, with D perhaps matching TRBD1 (5 bases). CDR1 is SEHNR and CDR2 is FQNEAQ in the germline V gene (reference sequence). The CDR3 is 13 amino acids. V shed 7 bases and J shed 9 bases, with 16 bases lying between them.

The chain employs TRBV29-1 and TRBJ1-4, with TRBD1 matching over 7 bases. V lost 8 bases and J lost 4; bases outside the gene matches: 10. The CDR3 is made up of 14 amino acids. CDR1 SQVTM and CDR2 ANQGSEA come from the germline V gene. CDR3 in amino acids: CSFARTGSNEKLFF. In DNA, the CDR3 is TGCAGCTTTGCCCGGACAGGCAGTAATGAAAAACTGTTTTTT.

The rearrangement joins TRBV12-3 or TRBV12-4 to TRBJ1-1; 8 nucleotides align to TRBD1. The CDR3 totals 13 residues. V shed 3 bases, J shed 7 bases, and the junction held 4 bases outside the gene matches. The CDR3 DNA follows: TGTGCCAGCAGTTTGCAACAGGGGGGTGAAGCTTTCTTT. Residues: CASSLQQGGEAFF.

The chain is built from TRBV19 and TRBJ2-7; TRBD2 matches at 13 bases. The germline CDR1 and CDR2 sequences are LNHDA and SQIVND (reference sequence). Germline trimming cut 6 bases from V and 7 bases from J; bases unmatched to any gene: 6. CDR3 length: 14 residues. The DNA of the CDR3 is TGTGCCAGTAGCAGGACTAGCGGGAGCCTAGAGCAGTACTTC. Translating gives CASSRTSGSLEQYF.

The gene calls are TRBV19 and TRBJ2-7, with D tentatively TRBD1 (6 bases). V shed 6 bases and J shed 5 bases, with 14 bases lying between them. CDR1 is LNHDA and CDR2 is SQIVND in the germline V gene (reference sequence). The length of the CDR3 is 13 residues. CDR3 nucleotides: TGTGCCAGTAGCCTCAATGGACAGAACGAGCAGTACTTC. Its protein is CASSLNGQNEQYF.

The chain recombines TRBV12-3 or TRBV12-4 with TRBJ1-1; 7 bases are a match to TRBD1. The CDR3 runs 13 residues. The junction had 1 base not matched to a gene; V was cut back by 5 bases and J by 1 base. The CDR3 bases are TGTGCCAGCAGTGACAGGGCGAACACTGAAGCTTTCTTT. Translation: CASSDRANTEAFF.